A single sample gave rise to the 9 T cell receptor beta chains below, sequenced in a study of blood T cells in healthy people across ages. A second roughly 6 to 12 cycle PCR used barcoded and J-beta primers. MiXCR, run by TCRdb on the 5' RACE reads, gives a single entry per CDR3 protein. The sample consists of about 1.8 million distinct CDR3 sequences, less than 50% of them appearing once. The sequencing input was blood. Source of these receptors: a middle-aged woman in good health.

This clonotype was observed a few times. One junction end does not reproduce the germline sequence, and a read error may be involved. The CDR3 loop reads CASSERDSPRAGANVLTF. The CDR3 coding sequence is TGTGCCAGTAGCGAGAGGGATAGCCCGAGGGCTGGGGCCAACGTCCTGACTTTC. The chain employs TRBV9 and TRBJ2-6, with a possible D match to TRBD2 (5 bases). Germline V gives CDR1 SGDLS, CDR2 YYNGEE. There are 18 residues in the CDR3.

The chain is built from TRBV20-1 and TRBJ2-1; D gene unclear. Germline CDR1 and CDR2: DFQATT and SNEGSKA (reference sequence). V lost 3 bases, J lost 8 bases, and 17 bases lay in between. The CDR3 length is 14 residues. Here the CDR3 DNA reads TGCAGTGCTAGGACCGCGGCGGTCTTCCATGAGCAGTTCTTC. It yields the protein CSARTAAVFHEQFF.

The V gene is TRBV7-9, the J gene TRBJ1-5, with D hard to call. This CDR3 has 12 residues. Trimming took off 1 base at V and 9 bases at J, with 7 bases between the two ends. Looked up from germline, CDR1 is SEHNR and CDR2 is FQNEAQ (reference sequence). CDR3 amino acids: CASSLDNRPQHF. The CDR3, as DNA: TGTGCCAGCAGCTTAGATAACCGGCCCCAGCATTTT.

This clonotype was found a few times. This chain uses TRBV5-1 with TRBJ2-7; D remains unclear. The CDR3 has 14 residues. Germline CDR1 is SGHRS and CDR2 is YFSETQ. V gave up 1 base and J gave up 7 bases, with 15 bases separating them. CDR3 DNA: TGCGCCAGCAGCTTGCTGGAGTCCCTTGGGGAGCAGTACTTC. Its translation is CASSLLESLGEQYF.

The J gene is TRBJ2-1, the V gene TRBV5-1; D remains unclear. The CDR3 has 15 amino acids. Germline V gene lookup returns CDR1 SGHRS and CDR2 YFSETQ. The V end was cut by 2 bases, the J end by 6 bases, with 15 bases between. As DNA, the CDR3 is TGCGCCAGCAGCTTAGGCTCGACCTCGCCCAATGAGCAGTTCTTC. Its protein is CASSLGSTSPNEQFF.

V is TRBV7-2 and J is TRBJ2-1; D gene unclear. CDR3 length equals 13 residues. The V and J ends lost 1 base and 13 bases respectively, with 14 bases between them. CDR1 is SGHTA, CDR2 FQGNSA, per germline. The CDR3 region is CASSLGSHETQFF. CDR3 nucleotides: TGTGCCAGCAGCTTAGGAAGCCACGAGACCCAGTTCTTC.

V is TRBV7-2 and J is TRBJ2-3; 9 positions agree with TRBD2. Per the germline V gene, CDR1 is SGHTA and CDR2 is FQGNSA. Losses at the gene ends were 5 bases for V and 0 bases for J; bases not matched to a gene: 9. The CDR3 totals 17 residues. CDR3 nucleotide sequence: TGTGCCAGCAGCCCCCCGGGACTAGCCACTAGCACAGATACGCAGTATTTT. Its translation is CASSPPGLATSTDTQYF.

V and J are TRBV27 and TRBJ2-4, with D possibly TRBD1 on 6 matching bases. Germline CDR1 and CDR2: MNHEY and SMNVEV (reference sequence). CDR3 length: 14 residues. V was trimmed by 8 bases and J by 6 bases, leaving 17 bases between them. DNA for the CDR3: TGTGCCAGCGCGTCATGGGGGCTCGGAAACATTCAGTACTTC. Translated, it gives CASASWGLGNIQYF.

This rearrangement joins TRBV4-3 to TRBJ1-4, with D tentatively TRBD1 (5 bases). The CDR3 runs to 18 residues. Trimming cost V 0 bases and J 11 bases, with 25 bases left between them. Germline CDR1 is LGHNA and CDR2 is YSLEER. CDR3 sequence reads: CASSQDPEGQVGVEKLFF. CDR3 nucleotides: TGCGCCAGCAGCCAAGATCCAGAGGGGCAGGTGGGGGTGGAGAAACTGTTTTTT.